This T cell receptor beta chain was recovered during a study of OX40 agonist ivuxolimab in advanced cancers. Study observations and caveats: Near-lowest levels of clonal expansion characterized partial responders at 0.1-3.0 mg/kg.

With regard to this clone: The antigen is unknown.

This table comes from immunoSEQ multiplex PCR, and its TCRdb copy is limited to in-frame clones, with some not included. The sample records around 71,000 clones, roughly 86% being singletons. V trimming: 11 bases; J trimming: 6 bases; junction bases outside the gene matches: 10. Germline V lookup: CDR1 LNHDA, CDR2 SQIVND (reference sequence). The CDR3 has 13 amino acids. The chain uses TRBV19 and TRBJ2-1; 7 nucleotides match TRBD2. This clonotype originated in an adult with an advanced solid tumor such as melanoma, head and neck, liver or kidney cancer. The sample here was CD4+ or CD8+ T cells sorted from blood, taken in a trial of the OX40 agonist ivuxolimab. CDR3 region: CACKRDQGNEQFF. The DNA for the CDR3 is TGTGCCTGCAAGCGGGACCAAGGCAATGAGCAGTTCTTC.